A single sample is the source of the 22 T cell receptor beta chains below, sequenced in a study of shared clonotypes between healthy human individuals (dated by TCRdb to 2018 to 2021). The library came from the immunoSEQ multiplex PCR assay. TCRdb holds this immuneACCESS table with in-frame rearrangements only. Some clones are missing; in checked studies, unresolved V genes explain under half, and the rest has no known cause. Within this sample are 2,500,000 or so clones, with around 90% of them counted one time only. The biggest ten clones account for roughly 0.13% of the sample. Sequenced sample: naive CD4+ T cells sorted from blood. The sample's cell subset or site label, in plain terms: CD45RA+ positively selected. Source of these receptors: a man aged 18 to 35 in good health.

This clone has only one observation. This chain uses TRBV4-1 with TRBJ1-5; D is ambiguous. CDR1 is MGHRA and CDR2 is YSYEKL in the germline V gene. V was pared by 0 bases and J by 3 bases, with 12 bases between. The CDR3 is 16 residues long. CDR3 loop: CASSQEGGGNNQPQHF. CDR3 nucleotides: TGCGCCAGCAGCCAAGAGGGAGGAGGGAACAATCAGCCCCAGCATTTT.

The chain uses TRBV7-3 and TRBJ2-3; TRBD2 matches at 7 bases. CDR3 length: 13 residues. Germline V gene lookup returns CDR1 SGHTA and CDR2 FQGTGA. The V gene end was trimmed by 5 bases and the J gene end by 4 bases; junction bases not matched to a gene: 3. CDR3 nucleotide sequence: TGTGCCAGCAGCCCACGGGGGGCAGATACGCAGTATTTT. Its protein product is CASSPRGADTQYF.

The V call is TRBV7-2, the J call TRBJ2-3, with unresolved D. V was pared by 5 bases and J by 2 bases, with 8 bases between. The CDR3 consists of 13 residues. The germline V gene encodes CDR1 SGHTA and CDR2 FQGNSA. Here the CDR3 reads CASSSQITDTQYF. In nucleotides, the CDR3 is TGTGCCAGCAGCAGTCAAATCACAGATACGCAGTATTTT.

The genes are TRBV5-1 and TRBJ2-2, with a possible D match to TRBD1 (6 bases). CDR1 is SGHRS, CDR2 YFSETQ, per germline. This CDR3 spans 15 amino acids. V lost 1 base to trimming and J lost 6 bases, with 13 bases between them. The CDR3 nucleotides are TGCGCCAGCAGCTTGACAGGGTCTTTACCCGGGGAGCTGTTTTTT. As protein: CASSLTGSLPGELFF.

This sequence joins TRBV19 and TRBJ2-1; TRBD1 matches at 9 bases. CDR3 size: 13 residues. CDR1 is LNHDA, CDR2 SQIVND, per germline (reference sequence). V lost 6 bases, J lost 6 bases, and 3 bases stayed unmatched. CDR3 region: CASRSGQGNEQFF. CDR3 in DNA: TGTGCCAGTAGATCGGGACAGGGCAATGAGCAGTTCTTC. The variable domain in full, with the rest retrieved from reference TRBV19 and TRBJ2-1, is DGGITQSPKYLFRKEGQNVTLSCEQNLNHDAMYWYRQDPGQGLRLIYYSQIVNDFQKGDIAEGYSVSREKKESFPLTVTSAQKNPTAFYLCASRSGQGNEQFFGPGTRLTVL.

This chain uses TRBV18 with TRBJ1-4; a weak D match, TRBD1 (5 bases). CDR3 length equals 15 residues. V shed 2 bases and J shed 1 base, with 8 bases lying between them. From germline, CDR1 is KGHSH and CDR2 LQKENI. CDR3 amino acids: CASSPGRGTNEKLFF. The CDR3 DNA is TGTGCCAGCTCACCAGGGAGGGGAACTAATGAAAAACTGTTTTTT.

The chain uses TRBV4-3 and TRBJ2-1; D is possibly TRBD1 (7 bases). The germline V and J ends were trimmed by 0 bases and 1 base, with 13 bases remaining between them. From germline, CDR1 is LGHNA and CDR2 YSLEER. This CDR3 comprises 17 residues. This chain's CDR3 is CASSQDQGGVSYNEQFF. The CDR3 nucleotides are TGCGCCAGCAGCCAAGATCAGGGGGGAGTGTCCTACAATGAGCAGTTCTTC.

This chain uses TRBV7-2 with TRBJ2-3; TRBD2 matches 7 bases. The germline V gene encodes CDR1 SGHTA and CDR2 FQGNSA. The CDR3 runs 16 residues. V dropped 2 bases and J dropped 0; count of bases not matched to a gene: 5. The CDR3 region has the DNA TGTGCCAGCAGCTTACGGGGGAGGGCTAGCACAGATACGCAGTATTTT. This gives the protein CASSLRGRASTDTQYF. Full variable domain (outside the CDR3, taken from reference TRBV7-2 and TRBJ2-3): GAGVSQSPSNKVTEKGKDVELRCDPISGHTALYWYRQSLGQGLEFLIYFQGNSAPDKSGLPSDRFSAERTGGSVSTLTIQRTQQEDSAVYLCASSLRGRASTDTQYFGPGTRLTVL.

J is TRBJ2-1 and V is TRBV5-1; 9 bases map to TRBD2. Germline loops: CDR1 SGHRS, CDR2 YFSETQ. V gave up 0 bases and J gave up 4 bases; unmatched junction bases: 14. The CDR3 covers 19 residues. CDR3 region: CASSLVAQTLAGVYNEQFF. CDR3 nucleotide sequence: TGCGCCAGCAGCTTGGTAGCCCAAACCTTAGCGGGGGTATACAATGAGCAGTTCTTC.

For the CDR3, the DNA is TGTGCCAGCAGGATTGATAAGGGAGGAACAGATACGCAGTATTTT. Residues: CASRIDKGGTDTQYF. This chain uses TRBV5-6 with TRBJ2-3, with D maybe TRBD2 (6 bases). The CDR3 consists of 15 residues. Trimming stripped 5 bases from V and 3 bases from J, with 16 bases between. Germline CDR1 SGHDT, CDR2 YYEEEE. The full variable domain, rest sourced from reference TRBV5-6 and TRBJ2-3, is DAGVTQSPTHLIKTRGQQVTLRCSPKSGHDTVSWYQQALGQGPQFIFQYYEEEERQRGNFPDRFSGHQFPNYSSELNVNALLLGDSALYLCASRIDKGGTDTQYFGPGTRLTVL.

As regards this clone: At the DNA level, this CDR3 is encoded by other sequences in the same sample as well. V is TRBV5-1 and J is TRBJ1-6; 9 nucleotides agree with TRBD1. V was pared by 4 bases and J by 7 bases, with 6 bases of the junction left unmatched. The CDR3 is made up of 15 amino acids. CDR1 is SGHRS, CDR2 YFSETQ, per germline. CDR3 loop: CASSPGDRDNSPLHF. The DNA for the CDR3 is TGCGCCAGCAGCCCGGGGGACAGGGACAATTCACCCCTCCACTTT.

The gene calls are TRBV5-1 and TRBJ2-1; D ambiguous. CDR1 is SGHRS, CDR2 YFSETQ, per germline. Trimming pared 0 bases from V and 12 bases from J, leaving 7 bases between. The CDR3 runs to 11 residues. CDR3 residues: CASSLEVLQFF. The CDR3 DNA sequence: TGCGCCAGCAGCTTGGAGGTGTTGCAGTTCTTC.

This clone was found once. This sequence joins TRBV5-1 and TRBJ2-3, with D perhaps being TRBD1 or TRBD2 (5 bases each). Per germline, CDR1 SGHRS and CDR2 YFSETQ. The CDR3 runs to 15 residues. V was pared by 7 bases and J by 2 bases, with 17 bases between. The CDR3 reads CASSWGRGPTDTQYF. The CDR3 DNA is TGCGCCAGCTCCTGGGGGAGAGGGCCCACAGATACGCAGTATTTT.

The J gene is TRBJ2-2, the V gene TRBV29-1, with TRBD1 matching over 8 bases. This CDR3 comprises 13 residues. Germline CDR1 SQVTM, CDR2 ANQGSEA. V trimming: 5 bases; J trimming: 8 bases; junction bases outside the gene matches: 7. The CDR3 bases are TGCAGCGTTAATAAGGACAGGGCTGGGGAGCTGTTTTTT. Amino acid sequence: CSVNKDRAGELFF.

This chain links TRBV11-3 with TRBJ2-1; 7 bases agree with TRBD1. This CDR3 is built from 13 residues. The germline gives CDR1 SGHNT, CDR2 YENEEA. The J segment lost 8 bases and the V segment lost 10 bases, leaving 11 bases of the junction unmatched. The CDR3 DNA reads as TGTGCCACCTCCGGGACAGCCGGCGATGAGCAGTTCTTC. It is translated as CATSGTAGDEQFF.

The chain carries TRBV5-1 and TRBJ2-1, with D possibly being TRBD2 (5 bases). V shed 3 bases and J shed 7 bases, with 14 bases lying between them. CDR1 is SGHRS and CDR2 is YFSETQ in the germline V gene. This CDR3 comprises 14 residues. The CDR3 DNA reads TGCGCCAGCAGCTCCCTAGCCACTACGAATGAGCAGTTCTTC. Translating it yields CASSSLATTNEQFF.

This clone is a singleton in its sample. The rearrangement joins TRBV2 to TRBJ1-2; 7 nucleotides line up with TRBD1. V dropped 5 bases and J dropped 7; count of bases not matched to a gene: 7. The CDR3 runs 13 residues. CDR1 is SNHLY, CDR2 FYNNEI, per germline. The CDR3 DNA reads as TGTGCCAGCAGTCGGGACAGATTGAGTGGCTACACCTTC. The encoded protein is CASSRDRLSGYTF. The whole variable domain, remainder taken from reference TRBV2 and TRBJ1-2, is EPEVTQTPSHQVTQMGQEVILRCVPISNHLYFYWYRQILGQKVEFLVSFYNNEISEKSEIFDDQFSVERPDGSNFTLKIRSTKLEDSAMYFCASSRDRLSGYTFGSGTRLTVV.

The chain uses TRBV9 and TRBJ2-7, with D uncertain. Trimming took 4 bases from V and 2 from J, leaving 13 bases between them. Germline V gives CDR1 SGDLS, CDR2 YYNGEE. The CDR3 totals 14 residues. The CDR3 DNA reads TGTGCCAGCAGCCCACACCAAGCTGCCTACGAGCAGTACTTC. Protein: CASSPHQAAYEQYF.

The chain links TRBV7-9 to TRBJ2-5; D gene unclear. This CDR3 has 14 amino acids. V was cut by 5 bases and J by 1 base, with 11 bases left in between. The germline gives CDR1 SEHNR, CDR2 FQNEAQ (reference sequence). CDR3 DNA sequence: TGTGCCAGCAGCACCCGTGGCTTCCAAGAGACCCAGTACTTC. Its translation is CASSTRGFQETQYF.

The chain recombines TRBV5-5 with TRBJ2-1; D is undetermined. CDR3 length: 13 residues. Germline lookup yields CDR1 SGHKS and CDR2 YYEKEE (reference sequence). V was shortened by 0 bases and J by 4 bases, with 5 bases between the two germline ends. The CDR3 loop reads CASSLDVYNEQFF. CDR3 nucleotide sequence: TGTGCCAGCAGCTTGGACGTTTACAATGAGCAGTTCTTC. Drawing the rest from reference TRBV5-5 and TRBJ2-1, the complete variable domain is DAGVTQSPTHLIKTRGQQVTLRCSPISGHKSVSWYQQVLGQGPQFIFQYYEKEERGRGNFPDRFSARQFPNYSSELNVNALLLGDSALYLCASSLDVYNEQFFGPGTRLTVL.

The genes are TRBV5-1 and TRBJ1-1; 10 bases map to TRBD1. The ends lost 3 bases at V and 6 bases at J; junction bases unmatched: 8. Germline V gives CDR1 SGHRS, CDR2 YFSETQ. The CDR3 totals 15 residues. CDR3 bases: TGCGCCAGCAGCTATACCGGACAGGGGGGTTCTGAAGCTTTCTTT. The encoded protein is CASSYTGQGGSEAFF.

This chain joins TRBV19 and TRBJ2-5, with D possibly matching TRBD1 (5 bases). CDR1 and CDR2 from the germline V gene are LNHDA and SQIVND (reference sequence). Between the trimmed V and J ends, which lost 1 base and 5 bases, there was a span of 11 bases. The CDR3 has 14 amino acids. CDR3 amino acids: CASSIGAQAETQYF. The CDR3 DNA sequence: TGTGCCAGTAGTATAGGGGCACAGGCGGAGACCCAGTACTTC. The complete variable domain, with remaining parts taken from reference TRBV19 and TRBJ2-5, reads DGGITQSPKYLFRKEGQNVTLSCEQNLNHDAMYWYRQDPGQGLRLIYYSQIVNDFQKGDIAEGYSVSREKKESFPLTVTSAQKNPTAFYLCASSIGAQAETQYFGPGTRLLVL.